The 8 T cell receptor beta chains below come from one sample, sequenced in a study of cytomegalovirus exposure and HLA in healthy donors. PCR primers comprised 60 Vbeta and 13 Jbeta primers. TCRdb's table, derived via immunoSEQ multiplex PCR, lists solely in-frame clones and lacks some. The table lists some 210,000 clones, 77% of them singletons. The sequenced material came from PBMCs. These TCRs come from a woman between 25 and 40 years old in good health and CMV-seropositive.

The chain uses TRBV2 and TRBJ2-7, with D possibly TRBD2 on 5 matching bases. CDR3 length: 15 amino acids. Germline-derived CDR1 and CDR2 are SNHLY and FYNNEI. Trimming stripped 5 bases from V and 5 bases from J, with 19 bases between. CDR3 DNA sequence: TGTGCCAGCAGTCCAGAGACCGGGGTGGGCCACGAGCAGTACTTC. The encoded protein is CASSPETGVGHEQYF.

This clone has just a few counts. At one boundary the junction diverges from the germline segment, which might be a read error. The J gene is TRBJ2-1, the V gene TRBV4-2, with a tentative D call TRBD2 (5 bases). Germline V lookup: CDR1 LGHNA, CDR2 YNFKEQ. This CDR3 is 16 amino acids long. CDR3 DNA: TGTGCCAGCAGCCAAGATCTGGCGGGTACCTACAATGGGCAGTTCTTC. Its protein product is CASSQDLAGTYNGQFF.

This sequence joins TRBV6-1 and TRBJ1-1, with 10 bases identical to TRBD1. The CDR3 extends over 19 amino acids. Trimming took 4 bases from V and 0 from J; bases not matched to a gene: 14. Germline V gene lookup returns CDR1 MNHNS and CDR2 SASEGT. The CDR3, as DNA: TGTGCCAGCAGTGCCGGGAAACCGGGACAGGGGTGGTTGAACACTGAAGCTTTCTTT. Its protein product is CASSAGKPGQGWLNTEAFF.

This sequence joins TRBV7-8 and TRBJ2-5; no reliable D call. Germline values: CDR1 SGHVS, CDR2 FQNEAQ. V dropped 5 bases and J dropped 2 bases, with 3 bases sitting between them. This CDR3 has 11 residues. CDR3 bases: TGTGCCAGCAGCCAACAAGAGACCCAGTACTTC. It codes for CASSQQETQYF.

The chain uses TRBV6-5 and TRBJ2-7; possible D gene TRBD1, 6 bases. V gave up 6 bases and J gave up 7 bases, with 19 bases separating them. Germline-derived CDR1 and CDR2 are MNHEY and SVGAGI. The CDR3 length is 14 residues. This CDR3 is CASSPGAGVGEQYF. CDR3 DNA sequence: TGTGCCAGCAGCCCTGGGGCAGGGGTGGGGGAGCAGTACTTC.

The V gene is TRBV25-1, the J gene TRBJ1-4, with D uncertain. The V and J ends lost 6 bases and 0 bases respectively, with 14 bases between them. Germline assignment: CDR1 MGHDK and CDR2 SYGVNS. CDR3 size: 16 residues. Here the CDR3 DNA reads TGTGCCAGCAGACCCGGTGCCTATGCAACTAATGAAAAACTGTTTTTT. Protein product: CASRPGAYATNEKLFF.

This clone was counted a single time. The V gene is TRBV21-1, the J gene TRBJ1-4; the D call in the table, TRBD1, was not verified against the DNA. TRBV21-1 is reported as a pseudogene. This CDR3 contains 16 residues. The CDR3 region is CASSNWKTGEREKLFF. As DNA, the CDR3 is TGTGCCAGCAGCAACTGGAAGACAGGGGAACGTGAAAAACTGTTTTTT.

The chain is built from TRBV19 and TRBJ2-3, with 9 bases matching TRBD2. This CDR3 is built from 15 residues. V dropped 7 bases and J dropped 2; count of bases not matched to a gene: 7. Germline CDR1 and CDR2: LNHDA and SQIVND (reference sequence). CDR3 coding DNA: TGTGCCAGTAAGCCTAGCGGGACGCCCACAGATACGCAGTATTTT. It specifies CASKPSGTPTDTQYF.